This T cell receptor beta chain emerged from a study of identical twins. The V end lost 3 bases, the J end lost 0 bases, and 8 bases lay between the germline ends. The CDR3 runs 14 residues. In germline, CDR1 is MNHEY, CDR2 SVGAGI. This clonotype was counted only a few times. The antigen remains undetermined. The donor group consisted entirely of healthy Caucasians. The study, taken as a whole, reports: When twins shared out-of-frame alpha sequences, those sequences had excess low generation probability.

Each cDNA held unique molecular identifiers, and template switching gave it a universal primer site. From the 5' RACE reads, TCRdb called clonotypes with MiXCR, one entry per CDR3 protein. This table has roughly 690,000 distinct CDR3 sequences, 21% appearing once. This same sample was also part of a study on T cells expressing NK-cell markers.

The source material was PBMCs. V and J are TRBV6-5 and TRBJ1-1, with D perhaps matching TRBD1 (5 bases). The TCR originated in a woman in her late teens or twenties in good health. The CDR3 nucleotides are TGTGCCAGCAGTTATGGGGACGTGAACACTGAAGCTTTCTTT. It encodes CASSYGDVNTEAFF.